The clone carrying this T cell receptor beta chain showed up just once. The entry originates in a study of OX40 agonist ivuxolimab in advanced cancers. About the study: Patients undergoing dose escalation presented with hepatocellular carcinoma, melanoma, renal cell or head and neck cancer.

CDR1 is MNHNS and CDR2 is SASEGT in the germline V gene. This CDR3 contains 14 residues. Trimming at V came to 2 bases and at J to 6 bases, leaving 4 bases not matched to a gene. Here immunoSEQ multiplex PCR was the method, and the copy in TCRdb shows in-frame clones only, minus some. This sample has about 79,000 clones, with 90% found just once. The clonotype originates from an adult with an advanced solid tumor such as melanoma, head and neck, liver or kidney cancer. The chain joins TRBV6-1 to TRBJ1-5; 7 bases fit TRBD1. Specimen: CD4+ or CD8+ T cells sorted from blood, collected in a trial of the OX40 agonist ivuxolimab. This CDR3 is CASSERGRAQPQHF. The CDR3 DNA is TGTGCCAGCAGTGAAAGGGGGCGAGCTCAGCCCCAGCATTTT.